The source of this T cell receptor beta chain is a study of Graves' ophthalmopathy and Graves' hyperthyroidism. CDR1 is MDHEN and CDR2 is SYDVKM in the germline V gene. V was clipped by 5 bases and J by 1 base, with 15 bases between them. The CDR3 contains 16 residues. The authors amplified TCR beta CDR3 regions, and they did so from RNA transcripts for repertoire sequencing. RT-PCR in the first round used HTBI primers; a second-round multiplex PCR followed. TCRdb fed the multiplex PCR reads into MiXCR, producing one record per CDR3 protein. The sample lists around 340,000 distinct CDR3 sequences, 15% to 20% occurring once.

Sequencing used peripheral blood. This chain joins TRBV28 and TRBJ2-4; a possible D gene is TRBD2 (5 bases). The receptor's source is an adult man with Graves' ophthalmopathy. Here the CDR3 reads CASSEEGSGAKNIQYF. The CDR3 region has the DNA TGTGCCAGCAGTGAGGAAGGGAGTGGGGCCAAAAACATTCAGTACTTC.